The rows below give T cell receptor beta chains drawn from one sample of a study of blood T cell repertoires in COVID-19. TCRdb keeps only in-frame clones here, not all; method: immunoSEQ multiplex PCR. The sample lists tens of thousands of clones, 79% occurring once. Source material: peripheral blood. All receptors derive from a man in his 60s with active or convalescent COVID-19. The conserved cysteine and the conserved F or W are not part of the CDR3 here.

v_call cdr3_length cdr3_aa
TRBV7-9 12 ASSANTGSQPQH
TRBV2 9 ASRVVYEQY
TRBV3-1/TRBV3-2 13 ASSRGRGINYGYT
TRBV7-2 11 ASSLADYRTQY
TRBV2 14 ASRTPGLADTDTQY
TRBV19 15 ASSIAASGGAYNEQF
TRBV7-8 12 ASSPRGVGNTIY
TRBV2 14 ASNQDRVKSNEKLF
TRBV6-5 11 ASSYANRPTQY
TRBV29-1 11 SVGWQTNTEAF
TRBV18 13 ASFQDRSNTGELF